The rows below give T cell receptor beta chains drawn from one sample of a study of blood T cell repertoires in COVID-19. TCRdb's copy holds only in-frame clones and misses some; the assay was immunoSEQ multiplex PCR. The repertoire holds 120,000 or so clones, approximately 90% seen once, with less than 8% in the top ten. The specimen was peripheral blood. Receptor source: a middle-aged man with acute or convalescent COVID-19. CDR3s include the opening cysteine and the closing phenylalanine or tryptophan. The order of the fields is V gene, J gene, D gene, clone size, CDR3 DNA, CDR3 protein. A D gene is named only where the DNA matches it firmly. Rows give clone size only sometimes, using once, few, many, or a class for an expanded clone.

V gene: TRBV7-2
J gene: TRBJ2-7
D gene: TRBD1
clone size: .
CDR3 DNA: TGTGCCAGCAGCTTAGAGGGGGCGGCCTACGAGCAGTACTTC
CDR3 protein: CASSLEGAAYEQYF

V gene: TRBV27
J gene: TRBJ1-2
D gene: .
clone size: .
CDR3 DNA: TGTGCCAGCAGTCCAGGAATTACAGGGAGAGGCTACACCTTC
CDR3 protein: CASSPGITGRGYTF

V gene: TRBV20-1
J gene: TRBJ2-5
D gene: .
clone size: .
CDR3 DNA: TGCAGTGCTAGTCGGCAGGGGAGTCAAGAGACCCAGTACTTC
CDR3 protein: CSASRQGSQETQYF

V gene: TRBV24-1
J gene: TRBJ2-5
D gene: TRBD1
clone size: .
CDR3 DNA: TGTGCCACCAGTGATCCCCTTCGGACAGGGGCGTACCAAGAGACCCAGTACTTC
CDR3 protein: CATSDPLRTGAYQETQYF

V gene: TRBV10-1
J gene: TRBJ1-3
D gene: TRBD1
clone size: .
CDR3 DNA: TGCGCCAGCCCCGGGACAGCCCCGGGTGGTTTT
CDR3 protein: CASPGTAPGGF

V gene: TRBV7-7
J gene: TRBJ2-7
D gene: .
clone size: .
CDR3 DNA: TGTGCCAGCAGCTTGAGAGGGAGCTCCGAGCAGTACTTC
CDR3 protein: CASSLRGSSEQYF

V gene: TRBV27
J gene: TRBJ1-2
D gene: .
clone size: .
CDR3 DNA: TGTGCCAGCAGGCCGGGACACTCCTATGGCTACACCTTC
CDR3 protein: CASRPGHSYGYTF

V gene: TRBV7-2
J gene: TRBJ2-3
D gene: .
clone size: .
CDR3 DNA: TGTGCCAGCAGGCCCCGGCAGGGGTTGACAGATACGCAGTATTTT
CDR3 protein: CASRPRQGLTDTQYF

V gene: TRBV15
J gene: TRBJ2-1
D gene: TRBD2
clone size: .
CDR3 DNA: TGTGCCACCAGACCTGGGACAGCCCTTACGCGGGAGGGCTGGAATGAGCAGTTCTTC
CDR3 protein: CATRPGTALTREGWNEQFF

V gene: TRBV19
J gene: TRBJ1-2
D gene: TRBD1
clone size: .
CDR3 DNA: TGTGCCAGTAGTATAGGGGACAGGGCGCGCGGCTACACCTTC
CDR3 protein: CASSIGDRARGYTF

V gene: TRBV7-9
J gene: TRBJ2-7
D gene: TRBD1
clone size: .
CDR3 DNA: TGTGCCAGCAGCTTAGCGGACAGGGGACCTTCCTCCTACGAGCAGTACTTC
CDR3 protein: CASSLADRGPSSYEQYF

V gene: TRBV19
J gene: TRBJ1-5
D gene: .
clone size: .
CDR3 DNA: TGTGCCAGTAGTACTCAACGCAGGGGCCCGAGGTACGAGCCCCAGCATTTT
CDR3 protein: CASSTQRRGPRYEPQHF

V gene: TRBV11-2
J gene: TRBJ2-1
D gene: TRBD2
clone size: .
CDR3 DNA: TGTGCCAGCAGCTTAGGGCTAGCGGGAGACAATGAGCAGTTCTTC
CDR3 protein: CASSLGLAGDNEQFF

V gene: TRBV2
J gene: TRBJ1-5
D gene: .
clone size: .
CDR3 DNA: TGTGCCAGCAGCGAGAGGCCTCAGCCCCAGCATTTT
CDR3 protein: CASSERPQPQHF

V gene: TRBV12-5
J gene: TRBJ1-5
D gene: TRBD1
clone size: once
CDR3 DNA: TGTGCTAGTGGTCCCTCGGACAGGGTGGATCAGCCCCAGCATTTT
CDR3 protein: CASGPSDRVDQPQHF

V gene: TRBV30
J gene: TRBJ1-1
D gene: .
clone size: .
CDR3 DNA: TGTGCCTGGGCTGACACCATGAACACTGAAGCTTTCTTT
CDR3 protein: CAWADTMNTEAFF

V gene: TRBV5-8
J gene: TRBJ1-2
D gene: .
clone size: .
CDR3 DNA: TGTGCCAGCAGCTTGACGGTCTATGGCTACACCTTC
CDR3 protein: CASSLTVYGYTF

V gene: TRBV19
J gene: TRBJ1-1
D gene: .
clone size: .
CDR3 DNA: TGTGCCAGTAGCCCCCACGGGAACACTGAAGCTTTCTTT
CDR3 protein: CASSPHGNTEAFF

V gene: TRBV7-6
J gene: TRBJ2-3
D gene: .
clone size: .
CDR3 DNA: TGTGCCAGCAGCTTAGCTCGCGGATGGGCAGATACGCAGTATTTT
CDR3 protein: CASSLARGWADTQYF

V gene: TRBV7-2
J gene: TRBJ2-5
D gene: TRBD2
clone size: .
CDR3 DNA: TGTGCCAGCAGCTTAGGTTCCTGGGGGGGAGGGTACCAAGAGACCCAGTACTTC
CDR3 protein: CASSLGSWGGGYQETQYF

V gene: TRBV6-6
J gene: TRBJ2-7
D gene: .
clone size: .
CDR3 DNA: TGTGCCACCACGGGAGCCTACGAGCAGTACTTC
CDR3 protein: CATTGAYEQYF

V gene: TRBV23-1
J gene: TRBJ2-7
D gene: .
clone size: .
CDR3 DNA: TGCGCCAGCAGTCAGAGGGCAGTGTCGCGGGCCTGGATATACGAGCAGTACTTC
CDR3 protein: CASSQRAVSRAWIYEQYF

V gene: TRBV7-9
J gene: TRBJ2-7
D gene: TRBD2
clone size: .
CDR3 DNA: TGTGCCAGCAGCACCACCGGACTAGCGGGGTGGGGGGAGCAGTACTTC
CDR3 protein: CASSTTGLAGWGEQYF

V gene: TRBV15
J gene: TRBJ1-2
D gene: TRBD1
clone size: .
CDR3 DNA: TGTGCCACCAGCACGGGACAGTTCGATTATGGCTACACCTTC
CDR3 protein: CATSTGQFDYGYTF

V gene: TRBV7-2
J gene: TRBJ2-2
D gene: .
clone size: .
CDR3 DNA: TGTGCCAGCAGCGTTGACAGAAGAACACCGGGGGAGCTGTTTTTT
CDR3 protein: CASSVDRRTPGELFF

V gene: TRBV19
J gene: TRBJ1-6
D gene: .
clone size: .
CDR3 DNA: TGTGCCAGTACTGGACAGACCTATAATTCACCCCTCCACTTT
CDR3 protein: CASTGQTYNSPLHF

V gene: TRBV5-1
J gene: TRBJ2-3
D gene: .
clone size: once
CDR3 DNA: TGCGCCAGCAGCTTGACCTACGCAGATACGCAGTATTTT
CDR3 protein: CASSLTYADTQYF

V gene: TRBV4-1
J gene: TRBJ2-7
D gene: TRBD2
clone size: .
CDR3 DNA: TGCGCCAGCAGACTCTTGGTTAGCGCTAGCGGATTTTACGAGCAGTACTTC
CDR3 protein: CASRLLVSASGFYEQYF

V gene: TRBV3-1/TRBV3-2
J gene: TRBJ1-2
D gene: TRBD1
clone size: .
CDR3 DNA: TGTGCCAGCAGCCAAGAAGCACAGGGGGCTCGGCAAGGCTACACCTTC
CDR3 protein: CASSQEAQGARQGYTF

V gene: TRBV7-8
J gene: TRBJ2-7
D gene: TRBD2
clone size: .
CDR3 DNA: TGTGCCAGCAGCCCCAAGGCGGGAGGGGGCCACGAGCAGTACTTC
CDR3 protein: CASSPKAGGGHEQYF

V gene: TRBV18
J gene: TRBJ1-2
D gene: .
clone size: .
CDR3 DNA: TGTGCCAGCTCACCACCGACATTTGGCTATGGCTACACCTTC
CDR3 protein: CASSPPTFGYGYTF

V gene: TRBV4-1
J gene: TRBJ2-2
D gene: .
clone size: .
CDR3 DNA: TGCGCCAGCAGCCCACACAACACCGGGGAGCTGTTTTTT
CDR3 protein: CASSPHNTGELFF

V gene: TRBV10-2
J gene: TRBJ2-5
D gene: TRBD1
clone size: .
CDR3 DNA: TGCGCCAGCAGTGGGCAGGGGGAAGAGACCCAGTACTTC
CDR3 protein: CASSGQGEETQYF

V gene: TRBV7-8
J gene: TRBJ2-7
D gene: TRBD1
clone size: .
CDR3 DNA: TGTGCCAGCAGCTCGACTTGGGACAGCCCGTCGAACGAGCAGTACTTC
CDR3 protein: CASSSTWDSPSNEQYF

V gene: TRBV19
J gene: TRBJ2-5
D gene: TRBD1
clone size: .
CDR3 DNA: TGTGCCAGTCGGACAGGGGGTCGAGAGACCCAGTACTTC
CDR3 protein: CASRTGGRETQYF